Presented here are 5 T cell receptor beta chains from one specimen sequenced in a study of T cells after yellow fever vaccination. Each CDR3 protein gets one entry after TCRdb re-called the 5' RACE reads with MiXCR. The sample includes under 600,000 distinct CDR3 sequences, 21% of them seen just once. The starting material was PBMCs, obtained approximately 20 days after the first yellow fever vaccination. These receptors all stem from a man younger than 30 who received the YFV17D yellow fever vaccine.

V and J are TRBV27 and TRBJ1-6, with D uncertain. Trimming cost V 1 base and J 8 bases, with 15 bases left between them. Germline CDR1 and CDR2: MNHEY and SMNVEV (reference sequence). This CDR3 region has 16 residues. The CDR3 nucleotides read TGTGCCAGCAGTTTATATGAACTAGGCGGGGATTCACCCCTCCACTTT. Its protein is CASSLYELGGDSPLHF.

CDR3 loop: CASSRHGPGGGAEAFF. The CDR3 region has the DNA TGTGCCAGCAGCAGACACGGACCAGGGGGCGGTGCTGAAGCTTTCTTT. The chain employs TRBV7-9 and TRBJ1-1, with 8 bases matching TRBD1. The V and J ends lost 5 bases and 6 bases, in that order; junction bases with no gene match: 14. This CDR3 has 16 amino acids. The germline gives CDR1 SEHNR, CDR2 FQNEAQ (reference sequence).

Only a few counts were recorded for this clonotype. The chain links TRBV9 to TRBJ2-1, with D perhaps assigned TRBD1 or TRBD2 (6 bases each). CDR3 size: 15 residues. V was trimmed by 0 bases and J by 2 bases, leaving 9 bases between them. CDR1 is SGDLS, CDR2 YYNGEE, per germline. The CDR3: CASSVEGGAYNEQFF. CDR3 coding DNA: TGTGCCAGCAGCGTAGAGGGGGGAGCCTACAATGAGCAGTTCTTC.

This clonotype was counted between two and nine times. The J gene is TRBJ1-5, the V gene TRBV20-1; D ambiguous. V was pared by 0 bases and J by 2 bases, with 5 bases between. The CDR3 length is 13 residues. The germline CDR1 and CDR2 sequences are DFQATT and SNEGSKA (reference sequence). CDR3 DNA: TGCAGTGCTAGAGATGACGGCAATCAGCCCCAGCATTTT. It specifies CSARDDGNQPQHF.

In this sample, this clonotype turned up many times. The chain is built from TRBV12-3 or TRBV12-4 and TRBJ1-5; maybe TRBD1 (5 bases). This CDR3 has 14 amino acids. Trimming cost V 3 bases and J 3 bases, with 9 bases left between them. CDR3 coding DNA: TGTGCCAGCAGTTTGTCAGGGATCAATCAGCCCCAGCATTTT. This codes for CASSLSGINQPQHF.